In its sample, the clone carrying this T cell receptor (beta chain) was seen many times. MiXCR, run by TCRdb on the PCR reads, gives a single entry per CDR3 protein. This table holds tens of thousands of distinct CDR3 sequences, under 30% found once. The source of the sample is a study of molecular identifiers for immune sequencing clone quantification. Trimming took 0 bases from V and 5 from J; bases not matched to a gene: 7. The CDR3 covers 15 residues. CDR1 and CDR2 (germline): DFQATT, SNEGSKA (reference sequence). The sequence came from a human donor in good health. Some libraries in this study had Jurkat cell RNA spiked in. The chain is built from TRBV20-1 and TRBJ2-7; 10 nucleotides agree with TRBD2. What was sequenced was naive CD8+ T cells from blood, with Jurkat cell RNA spiked in. The subset denotes: FACS-sorted CD8+CD4-CCR7+CD45RA+ naive T cells. The DNA for the CDR3 is TGCAGTGCTAGAGATCGGGGACTAGCGTCCCACGAGCAGTACTTC. Its protein product is CSARDRGLASHEQYF.